These 22 T cell receptor beta chains came from one sample sequenced in a study of blood T cell repertoires in COVID-19. Assay used: immunoSEQ multiplex PCR; TCRdb lists only in-frame clones, some missing. The sample has approximately 300,000 clones; about nine tenths are singletons. Sequencing input: PBMCs or T cells enriched from blood (not recorded which). Receptors originate from a man aged 60-69 years who had recovered from COVID-19.

The chain has TRBV5-6 and TRBJ1-2; D gene ambiguous. The CDR3 has 14 amino acids. Germline CDR1 reads SGHDT; CDR2 reads YYEEEE. Deletions cut 4 bases from V and 5 bases from J, with 15 bases between. The CDR3 coding sequence is TGTGCCAGCAGCCAGCCCCAGGTCCGGTATGGCTACACCTTC. Translating it yields CASSQPQVRYGYTF.

This clone was recorded only once. This chain uses TRBV6-5 with TRBJ1-2; a possible D gene is TRBD1 (6 bases). V gave up 2 bases and J gave up 6 bases, with 16 bases separating them. This CDR3 comprises 15 residues. CDR1 and CDR2 from the germline V gene are MNHEY and SVGAGI. CDR3 nucleotide sequence: TGTGCCAGCAGTTACGGGGTAGTACCAGGGGATGGCTACACCTTC. This sequence encodes CASSYGVVPGDGYTF.

The rearrangement links TRBV11-1 to TRBJ2-1; D call uncertain. Germline lookup yields CDR1 SGHAT and CDR2 FQDESV (reference sequence). V lost 7 bases, J lost 0 bases, and 7 bases lay in between. The CDR3 consists of 13 residues. As DNA, the CDR3 is TGTGCCAGCACAAAGAGCTCCTACAATGAGCAGTTCTTC. Its protein is CASTKSSYNEQFF.

This chain links TRBV27 with TRBJ1-2; possible D gene TRBD1, 6 bases. V lost 2 bases, J lost 1 base, and 11 bases lay in between. The CDR3 consists of 15 residues. Germline CDR1 reads MNHEY; CDR2 reads SMNVEV (reference sequence). This CDR3 reads CASSLRGRGNYGYTF. The CDR3 DNA is TGTGCCAGCAGTTTACGGGGCAGGGGTAACTATGGCTACACCTTC.

The V gene is TRBV19, the J gene TRBJ2-1, with 7 bases identical to TRBD1. The CDR3 totals 15 residues. CDR1 is LNHDA, CDR2 SQIVND, per germline (reference sequence). Unmatched junction bases numbered 9, after V lost 7 bases and J lost 3 bases. CDR3 nucleotides: TGTGCCAGTACCCTAGACAGGGCGGGCTACAATGAGCAGTTCTTC. Translation gives CASTLDRAGYNEQFF.

The rearrangement joins TRBV4-3 to TRBJ1-4; TRBD1 matches 7 bases. The CDR3 has 15 amino acids. J gave up 4 bases and V 0 bases, and 2 bases lay outside the gene matches. Germline V gene lookup returns CDR1 LGHNA and CDR2 YSLEER. In DNA form, the CDR3 reads TGCGCCAGCAGCCAAGAGGACAGGATTAATGAAAAACTGTTTTTT. Its protein is CASSQEDRINEKLFF.

This sequence joins TRBV27 and TRBJ1-5; D remains ambiguous. Germline CDR1 is MNHEY and CDR2 is SMNVEV (reference sequence). This CDR3 spans 16 amino acids. Trimming removed 0 bases from V and 2 bases from J, with 11 bases in between. CDR3 region: CASSLSGVLGNQPQHF. Written as DNA, the CDR3 is TGTGCCAGCAGTTTATCCGGGGTTCTCGGCAATCAGCCCCAGCATTTT.

This clone was seen a handful of times. The chain is built from TRBV7-6 and TRBJ1-5; no clear D. This CDR3 has 13 amino acids. Germline V lookup: CDR1 SGHVS, CDR2 FNYEAQ. V lost 2 bases and J 5 bases, leaving 7 bases between the germline ends. CDR3 sequence: CASSLLQDQPQHF. CDR3 bases: TGTGCCAGCAGCTTATTGCAGGATCAGCCCCAGCATTTT.

The chain carries TRBV29-1 and TRBJ2-1; D is possibly TRBD2 (5 bases). The V gene's germline CDR1 is SQVTM and CDR2 ANQGSEA. The V and J ends lost 3 bases and 3 bases respectively, with 15 bases between them. This CDR3 is built from 15 residues. This CDR3 reads CSVDSGSGSYNEQFF. In DNA form, the CDR3 reads TGCAGCGTTGACTCTGGCTCGGGGAGCTACAATGAGCAGTTCTTC.

The chain combines TRBV5-4 with TRBJ2-4, with a possible D match to TRBD2 (5 bases). Looked up from germline, CDR1 is SGHNT and CDR2 is YYREEE (reference sequence). This CDR3 comprises 15 residues. V lost 0 bases and J 2 bases, leaving 9 bases between the germline ends. CDR3 sequence: CASSLAGIPKNIQYF. As DNA, the CDR3 is TGTGCCAGCAGCTTGGCCGGGATACCCAAAAACATTCAGTACTTC.

This clone was counted a single time. The chain recombines TRBV19 with TRBJ2-6; 7 bases agree with TRBD1. Per germline, CDR1 LNHDA and CDR2 SQIVND (reference sequence). V lost 11 bases to trimming and J lost 2 bases; unmatched junction nucleotides: 6. The CDR3 extends over 14 amino acids. The CDR3 loop reads CAGADRAGANVLTF. For the CDR3, the DNA is TGTGCCGGGGCTGACAGGGCTGGGGCCAACGTCCTGACTTTC.

The chain couples TRBV19 to TRBJ2-3, with 8 bases that match TRBD2. The CDR3 covers 15 residues. The trim removed 3 bases at V and 4 bases at J, leaving 6 bases unmatched. From germline, CDR1 is LNHDA and CDR2 SQIVND (reference sequence). The chain's CDR3 is CASSIPGLVSDTQYF. CDR3 nucleotides: TGTGCCAGTAGTATCCCGGGACTAGTGTCAGATACGCAGTATTTT.

This clone appeared once. This chain connects TRBV9 to TRBJ1-5, with a possible D match to TRBD1 (6 bases). The ends were cut back, 4 bases at V and 0 bases at J, with 17 bases in the middle. Germline loops: CDR1 SGDLS, CDR2 YYNGEE. CDR3 length equals 17 residues. The chain's CDR3 is CASSKGEWGYSNQPQHF. The CDR3 DNA sequence: TGTGCCAGCAGCAAGGGGGAATGGGGGTATAGCAATCAGCCCCAGCATTTT.

This chain connects TRBV19 to TRBJ1-5; 9 bases map to TRBD1. V lost 6 bases and J lost 9; bases outside the gene matches: 12. Germline lookup yields CDR1 LNHDA and CDR2 SQIVND (reference sequence). The CDR3 sequence is 15 residues long. CDR3: CASSPTGTGNWPQHF. For the CDR3, the DNA is TGTGCCAGTAGCCCGACCGGGACAGGGAATTGGCCCCAGCATTTT.

Details on this clone: Other DNA sequences in the sample encode the same CDR3. This sequence joins TRBV6-5 and TRBJ2-3, with D possibly TRBD2 on 5 matching bases. The V gene's germline CDR1 is MNHEY and CDR2 SVGAGI. Trimming left V 6 bases short and J 3 bases short, with 7 bases between. CDR3 length: 12 amino acids. The CDR3 spells CASRGGTDTQYF. CDR3 nucleotide sequence: TGTGCCAGCAGGGGCGGGACAGATACGCAGTATTTT.

In its sample, this clone was seen a few times. The chain uses TRBV30 and TRBJ2-7; D is uncertain. This CDR3 spans 13 amino acids. V lost 4 bases and J 6 bases, leaving 16 bases between the germline ends. Germline CDR1 and CDR2: GTSNPN and SVGIG (reference sequence). CDR3 in DNA: TGTGCCTGGAACCTCAACATTGCCCGCGAGCAGTACTTC. It yields the protein CAWNLNIAREQYF.

This chain links TRBV9 with TRBJ1-5; 10 nucleotides line up with TRBD1. CDR3 length: 15 residues. Unmatched junction bases numbered 4, after V lost 3 bases and J lost 4 bases. Germline CDR1 reads SGDLS; CDR2 reads YYNGEE. The CDR3 DNA is TGTGCCAGCAGCGAGAGGGGACAGGGGAATCAGCCCCAGCATTTT. This translates into CASSERGQGNQPQHF.

The chain links TRBV6-6 to TRBJ1-6; tentative D call: TRBD1 (6 bases). Per germline, CDR1 MNHNY and CDR2 SVGAGI (reference sequence). Between the trimmed V and J ends, which lost 6 bases and 9 bases, there was a span of 18 bases. The CDR3 spans 15 residues. CDR3 sequence reads: CASRRKQGEGSPLHF. DNA of the CDR3: TGTGCCAGCAGAAGAAAACAGGGAGAAGGTTCACCCCTCCACTTT.

This sequence joins TRBV3-1 (or the pseudogene TRBV3-2) and TRBJ1-1; TRBD1 aligns across 12 bases. Per germline, CDR1 LGHDT and CDR2 YNNKEL (reference sequence). Trimming took 3 bases from V and 4 from J; bases not matched to a gene: 0. There are 14 residues in the CDR3. The CDR3: CASSQGQGATEAFF. CDR3 nucleotides: TGTGCCAGCAGCCAGGGACAGGGGGCCACTGAAGCTTTCTTT.

This rearrangement joins TRBV19 to TRBJ2-2; TRBD2 matches 8 bases. The CDR3 is 15 residues long. The V gene's germline CDR1 is LNHDA and CDR2 SQIVND (reference sequence). The V gene end was trimmed by 5 bases and the J gene end by 5 bases; junction bases not matched to a gene: 7. The CDR3: CASSVSGITTGELFF. In nucleotides, the CDR3 is TGTGCCAGTAGTGTTAGCGGGATAACTACCGGGGAGCTGTTTTTT. Variable domain in full (rest from reference TRBV19 and TRBJ2-2): DGGITQSPKYLFRKEGQNVTLSCEQNLNHDAMYWYRQDPGQGLRLIYYSQIVNDFQKGDIAEGYSVSREKKESFPLTVTSAQKNPTAFYLCASSVSGITTGELFFGEGSRLTVL.

The rearrangement joins TRBV9 to TRBJ1-2; D is perhaps TRBD1 (5 bases). V was shortened by 4 bases and J by 3 bases, with 16 bases between the two germline ends. The CDR3 runs to 15 residues. The germline V gene has CDR1 SGDLS and CDR2 YYNGEE. The DNA of the CDR3 is TGTGCCAGCAGCCCACAATATGGGGCGTACTATGGCTACACCTTC. As protein: CASSPQYGAYYGYTF. Using reference TRBV9 and TRBJ1-2 for the parts outside the CDR3, the full variable domain is DSGVTQTPKHLITATGQRVTLRCSPRSGDLSVYWYQQSLDQGLQFLIQYYNGEERAKGNILERFSAQQFPDLHSELNLSSLELGDSALYFCASSPQYGAYYGYTFGSGTRLTVV.

This sequence joins TRBV25-1 and TRBJ1-1; possible D gene TRBD1, 6 bases. This CDR3 region has 12 residues. CDR1 MGHDK and CDR2 SYGVNS come from the germline V gene. The V and J ends lost 3 bases and 11 bases respectively, with 13 bases between them. The CDR3, as DNA: TGTGCCAGCAGTGACCTCACAGGGTGGGCTTTCTTT. Translated: CASSDLTGWAFF.